Listed below are T cell receptor beta chains from one sample, sequenced in a study of blood T cell repertoires in COVID-19. This table comes from immunoSEQ multiplex PCR, and its TCRdb copy is limited to in-frame clones, with some not included. The sample lists 65,000 or so clones, 87% seen once, with over 9% in the top ten. Sequenced material: peripheral blood. These receptors were taken from a human donor with acute or convalescent COVID-19. The donor label of this sample is uncertain. CDR3s include the opening cysteine and the closing phenylalanine or tryptophan. The order of the fields is D gene, V gene, CDR3 protein. D genes are given only for firm matches.

d_gene: TRBD1
v_gene: TRBV3-1/TRBV3-2
CDR3aa: CASSHPAGGMGTEAFF

d_gene: .
v_gene: TRBV2
CDR3aa: CASSETLALLDF

d_gene: TRBD1
v_gene: TRBV29-1
CDR3aa: CSVEDGQGRSEKLFF

d_gene: .
v_gene: TRBV27
CDR3aa: CASIPGRAADTQYF

d_gene: .
v_gene: TRBV2
CDR3aa: CASKIGLGTNEQFF

d_gene: .
v_gene: TRBV19
CDR3aa: CASSMRYEQFF

d_gene: TRBD2
v_gene: TRBV7-2
CDR3aa: CASSRPGTSGVVTQYF

d_gene: .
v_gene: TRBV7-9
CDR3aa: CASSPRKTGDGGEQFF

d_gene: TRBD1
v_gene: TRBV5-4
CDR3aa: CASSWGTGSEKLFF

d_gene: .
v_gene: TRBV19
CDR3aa: CASSITQVSSGYTF

d_gene: .
v_gene: TRBV2
CDR3aa: CASSGQGSYGYTF

d_gene: TRBD1
v_gene: TRBV5-1
CDR3aa: CASSLLGQGIYEQYF

d_gene: TRBD2
v_gene: TRBV19
CDR3aa: CASRPPWAGGRTGELFF

d_gene: TRBD2
v_gene: TRBV2
CDR3aa: CASSGGLVVNEQFF

d_gene: .
v_gene: TRBV9
CDR3aa: CASSVVEGGSSPLHF

d_gene: .
v_gene: TRBV30
CDR3aa: CAWTYGAGNQPQHF

d_gene: TRBD1
v_gene: TRBV23-1
CDR3aa: CASSQSPDRAGVTEAFF

d_gene: .
v_gene: TRBV6-2/TRBV6-3
CDR3aa: CASSYSTTRETQYF

d_gene: TRBD1
v_gene: TRBV5-1
CDR3aa: CASSLRRQGSPLGTEAFF

d_gene: TRBD1
v_gene: TRBV30
CDR3aa: CAWSPLDRAFYGYTF

d_gene: .
v_gene: TRBV30
CDR3aa: CAWSVQGGAEKLFF

d_gene: .
v_gene: TRBV19
CDR3aa: CASSILDSSGANVLTF

d_gene: .
v_gene: TRBV28
CDR3aa: CASSLPPIPRSFF

d_gene: TRBD1
v_gene: TRBV7-6
CDR3aa: CASSLGLQGRETQYF

d_gene: TRBD2
v_gene: TRBV15
CDR3aa: CATSREPGGTSGGELQYF

d_gene: .
v_gene: TRBV7-3
CDR3aa: CASAQDRYSYEQYF

d_gene: .
v_gene: TRBV7-3
CDR3aa: CASSFNAGDNEQYF

d_gene: .
v_gene: TRBV7-8
CDR3aa: CASSLVGPDTQYF

d_gene: TRBD2
v_gene: TRBV30
CDR3aa: CAWSFRRGYNTGELFF

d_gene: .
v_gene: TRBV9
CDR3aa: CASSVDQHRSTDTQYF

d_gene: TRBD2
v_gene: TRBV27
CDR3aa: CASSLFGGRGAYEQYF

d_gene: .
v_gene: TRBV7-9
CDR3aa: CASSPLNTWGHLTKNIQYF

d_gene: .
v_gene: TRBV3-1/TRBV3-2
CDR3aa: CASSQRSSPLHF

d_gene: .
v_gene: TRBV25-1
CDR3aa: CASSEPGRYGYTF

d_gene: .
v_gene: TRBV11-3
CDR3aa: CASSRGGGADTQYF

d_gene: TRBD1
v_gene: TRBV15
CDR3aa: CATSTRQGAYNEQFF

d_gene: TRBD1
v_gene: TRBV5-1
CDR3aa: CASSFMGQLYSGANVLTF

d_gene: .
v_gene: TRBV10-2
CDR3aa: CASSAGQMNTEAFF

d_gene: TRBD2
v_gene: TRBV19
CDR3aa: CASSEGLAKETQYF

d_gene: .
v_gene: TRBV11-2
CDR3aa: CASSYGEPTEAFF

d_gene: .
v_gene: TRBV7-8
CDR3aa: CASSRSQVLNTEAFF

d_gene: TRBD1
v_gene: TRBV12-3/TRBV12-4
CDR3aa: CASSSGGTYGYTF

d_gene: .
v_gene: TRBV10-3
CDR3aa: CAISESRRDIVETQYF

d_gene: TRBD2
v_gene: TRBV7-2
CDR3aa: CASSLTSGGWGETQYF

d_gene: TRBD1
v_gene: TRBV5-4
CDR3aa: CASSIDRDYGYTF

d_gene: .
v_gene: TRBV19
CDR3aa: CASTGQSAGHNEQFF

d_gene: .
v_gene: TRBV5-1
CDR3aa: CASSFRATGVSSYEQYF

d_gene: .
v_gene: TRBV19
CDR3aa: CASSGLASTDTQYF

d_gene: .
v_gene: TRBV15
CDR3aa: CATSRSLTGPSTDTQYF